This T cell receptor beta chain was recovered during a study of STAT5B mutations in CD4+ large granular lymphocyte leukemia. Whole-study results and caveats: Approximately 25% of private leukemic clonotypes occurred rarely in other patients' non-leukemic repertoires.

A remark on this clone: The antigen is unknown.

The repertoire was sequenced with immunoSEQ multiplex PCR; TCRdb's copy has only in-frame clones and lacks some. The sample records about 32,000 clones, approximately 86% being singletons. CDR1 is SGHTA and CDR2 is FQGNSA in the germline V gene. The CDR3 totals 17 residues. J gave up 7 bases and V 5 bases, and 16 bases lay outside the gene matches. Sequencing input: CD4+ T cells from blood buffy coats. The V gene is TRBV7-2, the J gene TRBJ2-2; 7 bases fit TRBD2. This receptor was taken from a human donor in good health. DNA for the CDR3: TGTGCCAGCAGCCCGACACTAGCGACTACGGGGCGCGGGGAGCTGTTTTTT. This translates into CASSPTLATTGRGELFF.